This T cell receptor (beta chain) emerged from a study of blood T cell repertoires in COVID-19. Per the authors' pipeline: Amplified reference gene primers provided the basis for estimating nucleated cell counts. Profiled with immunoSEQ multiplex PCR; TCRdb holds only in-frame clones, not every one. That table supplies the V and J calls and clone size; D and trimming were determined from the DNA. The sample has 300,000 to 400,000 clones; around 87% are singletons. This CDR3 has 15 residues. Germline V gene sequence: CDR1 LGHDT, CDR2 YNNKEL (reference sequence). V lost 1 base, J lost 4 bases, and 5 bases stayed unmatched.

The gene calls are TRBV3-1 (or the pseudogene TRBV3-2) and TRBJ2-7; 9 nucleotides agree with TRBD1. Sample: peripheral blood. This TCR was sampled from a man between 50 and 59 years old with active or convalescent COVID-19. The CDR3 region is CASSQGGTGRYEQYF. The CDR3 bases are TGTGCCAGCAGCCAAGGGGGGACAGGGAGATACGAGCAGTACTTC.